The clone carrying this T cell receptor (beta chain) was observed once. Trimming at V came to 5 bases and at J to 6 bases, leaving 7 bases not matched to a gene. The CDR3 loop spans 14 amino acids. The germline V gene encodes CDR1 MNHEY and CDR2 SVGAGI. This specimen comes from a study of blood T cell repertoires in COVID-19. Study overall: Acute and convalescent COVID-19 specimens originated in the United States, Italy and Spain. T cells, B-cell-depleted T cells, or PBMCs provided the cDNA or gDNA that served as material.

In the source study's methods: By means of reference gene primer amplification, nucleated cell counts were estimated. Only in-frame clones appear in the TCRdb table, and some are missing; sequencing was by immunoSEQ multiplex PCR. Clonal size and the V and J genes are those of that table, whereas D and trimming came from the DNA. This sample has under 200,000 clones, with around nine tenths found just once. The sequenced material came from peripheral blood. The TCR comes from a man younger than 35 with active or convalescent COVID-19. The chain combines TRBV6-5 with TRBJ2-7; 10 nucleotides agree with TRBD1. The CDR3 bases are TGTGCCAGCAGTAGACAGGGGGCGCGGTCCGAGCAGTACTTC. It yields the protein CASSRQGARSEQYF.